This T cell receptor beta chain is from a study of a mutant IDH1 vaccine in newly diagnosed glioma. The CDR3 is 16 amino acids. V was pared by 3 bases and J by 0 bases, with 12 bases between. Germline V gene lookup returns CDR1 MNHEY and CDR2 SMNVEV (reference sequence). Method: immunoSEQ multiplex PCR; TCRdb's copy keeps in-frame clones and lacks some. Here the sample spans 60,000 to 70,000 clones, roughly 87% being singletons. Time point indicated: week 47, end of study. Topical imiquimod accompanied each vaccine dose, which consisted of 300 ug of mutant IDH1 20-mer peptide. Patients received eight vaccinations in weeks 1, 3, 5, 7, 11, 15, 19, 23. Remarks on this clone: Its antigen is not known.

The receptor was isolated from a young man with glioma. The sequencing here drew on PBMCs, taken from a glioma patient whose treatment included an IDH1 peptide vaccine. V gene TRBV27 combines with J gene TRBJ1-3; D possibly corresponds to TRBD1 (5 bases). CDR3 amino acids: CASSFDSFSSGNTIYF. For the CDR3, the DNA is TGTGCCAGCAGTTTTGACAGTTTTAGCTCTGGAAACACCATATATTTT.